Only one count was recorded for the clone carrying this T cell receptor beta chain. The data were obtained in a study of blood T cell repertoires in COVID-19. For the study at large: Collection of acute and convalescent COVID-19 samples took place in the United States, Italy and Spain.

Methods used by the authors: Amplifying reference gene primers gave estimates of nucleated cell counts. Produced via immunoSEQ multiplex PCR; TCRdb's table is partial and in-frame only. Clone size and V and J calls were adopted from that table, with D and trimming inferred from the DNA. The sample lists some 300,000 clones, 85% to 90% seen once, with 6% to 8% in the top ten. The germline V gene encodes CDR1 KGHDR and CDR2 SFDVKD. V dropped 6 bases and J dropped 5 bases, with 16 bases sitting between them. CDR3 length: 15 residues. Enrollment of patients from Seattle took place during active infection, with longitudinal follow-up.

This receptor was identified in a woman between 45 and 65 years old with COVID-19, enrolled during active disease. This sequence joins TRBV24-1 and TRBJ2-1; D is possibly TRBD2 (6 bases). What was sequenced was peripheral blood. CDR3 sequence: CATSFSRWGDNEQFF. DNA of the CDR3: TGTGCCACCAGTTTTTCTAGATGGGGGGACAATGAGCAGTTCTTC.